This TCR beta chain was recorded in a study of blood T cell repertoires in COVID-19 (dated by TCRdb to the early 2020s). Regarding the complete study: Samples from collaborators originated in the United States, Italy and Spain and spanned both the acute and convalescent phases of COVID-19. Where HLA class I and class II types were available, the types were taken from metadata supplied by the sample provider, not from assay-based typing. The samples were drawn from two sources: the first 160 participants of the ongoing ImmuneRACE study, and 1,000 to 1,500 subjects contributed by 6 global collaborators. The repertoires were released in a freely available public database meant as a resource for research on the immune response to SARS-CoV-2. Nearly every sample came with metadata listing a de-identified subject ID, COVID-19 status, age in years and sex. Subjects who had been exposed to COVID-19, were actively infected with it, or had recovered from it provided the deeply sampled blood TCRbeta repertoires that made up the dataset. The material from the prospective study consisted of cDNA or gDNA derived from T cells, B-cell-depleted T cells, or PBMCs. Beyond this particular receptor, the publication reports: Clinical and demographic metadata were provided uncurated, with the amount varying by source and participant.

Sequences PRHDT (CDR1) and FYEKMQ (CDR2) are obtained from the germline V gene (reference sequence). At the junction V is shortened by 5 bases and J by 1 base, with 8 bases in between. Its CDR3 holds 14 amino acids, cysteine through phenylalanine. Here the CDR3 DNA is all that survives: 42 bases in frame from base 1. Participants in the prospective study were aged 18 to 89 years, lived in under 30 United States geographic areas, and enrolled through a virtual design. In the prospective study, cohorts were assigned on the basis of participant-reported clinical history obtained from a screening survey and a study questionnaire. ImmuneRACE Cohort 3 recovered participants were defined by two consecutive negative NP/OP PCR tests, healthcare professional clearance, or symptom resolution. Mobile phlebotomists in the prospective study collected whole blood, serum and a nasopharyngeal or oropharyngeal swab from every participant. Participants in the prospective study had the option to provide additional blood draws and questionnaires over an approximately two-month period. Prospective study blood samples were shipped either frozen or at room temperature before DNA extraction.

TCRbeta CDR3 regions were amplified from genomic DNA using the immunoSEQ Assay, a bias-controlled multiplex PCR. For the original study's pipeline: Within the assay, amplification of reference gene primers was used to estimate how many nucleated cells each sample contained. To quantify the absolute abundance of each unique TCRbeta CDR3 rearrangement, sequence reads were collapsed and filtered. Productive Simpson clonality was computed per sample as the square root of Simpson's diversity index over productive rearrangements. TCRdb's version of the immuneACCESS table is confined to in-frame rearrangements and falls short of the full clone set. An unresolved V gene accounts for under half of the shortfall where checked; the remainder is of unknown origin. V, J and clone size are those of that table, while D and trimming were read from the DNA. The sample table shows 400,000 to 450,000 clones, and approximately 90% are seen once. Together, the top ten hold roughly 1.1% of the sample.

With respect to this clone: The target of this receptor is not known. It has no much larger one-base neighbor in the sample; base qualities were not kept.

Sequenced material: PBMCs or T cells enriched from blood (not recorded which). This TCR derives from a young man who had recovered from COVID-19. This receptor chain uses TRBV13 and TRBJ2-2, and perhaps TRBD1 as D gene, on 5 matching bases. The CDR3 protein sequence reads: CASSPTGNTGELFF. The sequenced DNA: TGTGCCAGCAGCCCCACAGGGAACACCGGGGAGCTGTTTTTT.